This passage covers 5 T cell receptor beta chains from one sample sequenced in a study of T cells in Graves' hyperthyroidism and ophthalmopathy (dated by TCRdb to between 2018 and 2021). The library came from multiplex PCR. The data were produced on an Illumina HiSeq 2000. The TCR beta CDR3 regions were amplified from RNA transcripts. The first round of RT-PCR for the TCR CDR3 was performed with the HTBI primer set and the Qiagen OneStep RT-PCR kit. TCRdb ran its own pipeline on the public reads, namely fastp trimming at Q25 and MiXCR clone calling, and kept in-frame beta chains. Identical CDR3 proteins give one entry, which carries the most common genes and DNA. In all, the sample holds some 340,000 distinct CDR3 sequences, and roughly 13% of those were seen once. 30% to 40% of the sample comes from the top ten. Sequenced: blood. The receptors were gathered from a woman aged 40 to 55 with Graves' ophthalmopathy.

This clonotype was found many times. The chain joins TRBV12-3 or TRBV12-4 to TRBJ2-1; TRBD2 matches at 10 bases. V lost 6 bases to trimming and J lost 7 bases; unmatched junction nucleotides: 9. The CDR3 has 15 residues. CDR3 in DNA: TGTGCCAGCAGATCCACTAGCGGGGTAGGGAATGAGCAGTTCTTC. Amino acids: CASRSTSGVGNEQFF.

This clonotype was detected many times. V usage is TRBV29-1 and J usage is TRBJ2-1, with 7 bases identical to TRBD2. The CDR3 has 13 residues. Unmatched junction bases numbered 7, after V lost 6 bases and J lost 5 bases. Germline loops: CDR1 SQVTM, CDR2 ANQGSEA. The CDR3, as DNA: TGCAGCGTAGGGGCGGCGGGAGACAATGAGCAGTTCTTC. Amino acids: CSVGAAGDNEQFF.

The sample holds many counts of this clonotype. J is TRBJ1-6 and V is TRBV12-3 or TRBV12-4; no clear D. The CDR3 runs to 12 residues. The V gene lost 3 bases and the J gene lost 11 bases, with 8 bases spanning the gap. The CDR3 spells CASSFGGPPLHF. CDR3 nucleotide sequence: TGTGCCAGCAGTTTTGGTGGTCCACCCCTCCACTTT.

About this clonotype: A read error may account for a junction end that differs from germline. The rearrangement uses TRBV5-1 and TRBJ2-7, with D hard to call. The germline V gene has CDR1 SGHRS and CDR2 YFSETQ. This CDR3 region has 13 residues. CDR3 region: CASSLVFSDEQYF. Written as DNA, the CDR3 is TGCGCCAGCAGTTTGGTCTTCTCCGACGAGCAGTACTTC. Filled out from reference TRBV5-1 and TRBJ2-7, the complete variable domain reads KAGVTQTPRYLIKTRGQQVTLSCSPISGHRSVSWYQQTPGQGLQFLFEYFSETQRNKGNFPGRFSGRQFSNSRSEMNVSTLELGDSALYLCASSLVFSDEQYFGPGTRLTVT.

About this clonotype: This may stem from a read error, because a much larger clone lies one nucleotide away. V and J are TRBV7-6 and TRBJ2-1, with D maybe TRBD1 (5 bases). Germline values: CDR1 SGHVS, CDR2 FNYEAQ. This CDR3 has 13 residues. The CDR3 nucleotides are TGTGCCAGCAGCCCCAGGGAAAACAATGAGCAGTCCTTC. It translates to CASSPRENNEQSF.